These 18 T cell receptor beta chains originate from one sample sequenced in a study of CD8+ T cells in alopecia areata. Indicated treatment: oral pan-JAK inhibitor, 5-10 mg twice daily. RNA was extracted and reverse transcribed into cDNA as the sequencing template. Sequencing used immunoSEQ multiplex PCR; TCRdb keeps in-frame clones, though not all of them. The profile shows 95,000 to 110,000 clones, under 90% of them singletons. The source was CD8+ T cells sorted from blood, collected at roughly week 30, from a patient treated with tofacitinib. The receptors derive from a human donor with alopecia areata.

The chain links TRBV11-2 to TRBJ2-1; 10 bases line up with TRBD2. CDR1 is SGHAT, CDR2 FQNNGV, per germline. The CDR3 has 15 amino acids. With 5 bases clipped from V and 9 bases from J, the junction kept 10 bases outside the gene matches. The chain's CDR3 is CASSHSLAGVFEQFF. CDR3 nucleotides: TGTGCCAGCAGCCATTCCCTAGCGGGAGTGTTTGAGCAGTTCTTC. Supplemented by reference TRBV11-2 and TRBJ2-1, the full variable domain reads EAGVAQSPRYKIIEKRQSVAFWCNPISGHATLYWYQQILGQGPKLLIQFQNNGVVDDSQLPKDRFSAERLKGVDSTLKIQPAKLEDSAVYLCASSHSLAGVFEQFFGPGTRLTVL.

The V and J genes are TRBV13 and TRBJ1-3; D ambiguous. V was shortened by 1 base and J by 1 base, with 11 bases between the two germline ends. The germline gives CDR1 PRHDT, CDR2 FYEKMQ (reference sequence). This CDR3 is 16 amino acids long. The CDR3 is CASSLDRSFSGNTIYF. CDR3 bases: TGTGCCAGCAGCTTAGATCGGTCCTTTTCTGGAAACACCATATATTTT.

V usage is TRBV27 and J usage is TRBJ2-2, with D possibly TRBD2 on 6 matching bases. Germline CDR1 MNHEY, CDR2 SMNVEV (reference sequence). V lost 2 bases and J 6 bases, leaving 16 bases between the germline ends. The CDR3 runs 16 residues. The DNA for the CDR3 is TGTGCCAGCAGTTTAATAGCGGTCGTAGGCCCCGGGGAGCTGTTTTTT. Translation: CASSLIAVVGPGELFF.

The chain is built from TRBV29-1 and TRBJ2-1, with D perhaps TRBD1 or TRBD2 (5 bases each). The CDR3 has 11 amino acids. Germline V gives CDR1 SQVTM, CDR2 ANQGSEA. Trimming took 2 bases from V and 9 from J, leaving 8 bases between them. Here the CDR3 reads CSVERGVEQFF. CDR3 DNA sequence: TGCAGCGTTGAACGGGGCGTTGAGCAGTTCTTC.

The J gene is TRBJ2-7, the V gene TRBV6-1; 9 bases fit TRBD1. Looked up from germline, CDR1 is MNHNS and CDR2 is SASEGT. With 0 bases clipped from V and 1 base from J, the junction kept 4 bases outside the gene matches. This CDR3 region has 16 residues. The DNA for the CDR3 is TGTGCCAGCAGTGAAGCTTCCGGGACAGGGTCCTACGAGCAGTACTTC. Its protein is CASSEASGTGSYEQYF.

This clone was seen only once. Distinct nucleotide sequences in the sample also encode this CDR3. The V and J genes are TRBV6-5 and TRBJ2-7, with D unclear. The CDR3 consists of 12 residues. In germline, CDR1 is MNHEY, CDR2 SVGAGI. Trimming took 6 bases from V and 3 from J, leaving 9 bases between them. The CDR3 protein is CASRTGSYEQYF. Written as DNA, the CDR3 is TGTGCCAGCAGAACGGGTAGCTACGAGCAGTACTTC.

The rearrangement uses TRBV29-1 and TRBJ2-3; D call uncertain. Germline values: CDR1 SQVTM, CDR2 ANQGSEA. The V gene lost 0 bases and the J gene lost 0 bases, with 10 bases spanning the gap. The CDR3 extends over 15 amino acids. This chain's CDR3 is CSVEDRIGSTDTQYF. The CDR3 DNA sequence: TGCAGCGTTGAAGATCGGATCGGGAGCACAGATACGCAGTATTTT.

The chain employs TRBV19 and TRBJ2-7; 7 bases agree with TRBD2. CDR3 length: 14 residues. CDR1 and CDR2 from the germline V gene are LNHDA and SQIVND (reference sequence). Trimming cost V 1 base and J 2 bases; bases outside gene matches: 2. The CDR3 protein is CASSIGDYTYEQYF. In DNA form, the CDR3 reads TGTGCCAGTAGTATAGGGGACTATACCTACGAGCAGTACTTC.

This chain joins TRBV19 and TRBJ1-1; D remains ambiguous. The CDR3 is 13 amino acids. The germline V and J ends were trimmed by 5 bases and 1 base, with 8 bases remaining between them. Germline CDR1 is LNHDA and CDR2 is SQIVND (reference sequence). The CDR3 spells CASSLSTNTEAFF. The CDR3 region has the DNA TGTGCCAGTAGTTTGTCCACGAACACTGAAGCTTTCTTT.

V gene TRBV7-3 combines with J gene TRBJ2-3; TRBD2 aligns across 9 bases. With 4 bases clipped from V and 1 base from J, the junction kept 9 bases outside the gene matches. This CDR3 has 17 amino acids. From germline, CDR1 is SGHTA and CDR2 FQGTGA. CDR3 in amino acids: CASSSIGVAGGTDTQYF. The CDR3 DNA sequence: TGTGCCAGCAGCTCCATCGGGGTAGCGGGGGGCACAGATACGCAGTATTTT.

The CDR3 region has the DNA TGCAGCGTTATTAGGACAGGGGGCAACGAGCAGTACTTC. Translated: CSVIRTGGNEQYF. This sequence joins TRBV29-1 and TRBJ2-7; 11 bases map to TRBD1. The junction had 5 bases not matched to a gene; V was cut back by 5 bases and J by 5 bases. The CDR3 totals 13 residues. The V gene's germline CDR1 is SQVTM and CDR2 ANQGSEA.

The V gene is TRBV21-1, the J gene TRBJ2-7; TRBD1, the D gene given by the table, was not confirmed from the DNA. TRBV21-1 is deemed a pseudogene. The CDR3 contains 16 residues. CDR3 nucleotide sequence: TGTGCCAGCAGCAACTCCCGGGACAGGAAAAAAAACGAGCAGTACTTC. It yields the protein CASSNSRDRKKNEQYF.

The CDR3 here is CASSALAAMGEQFF. The CDR3 nucleotides read TGTGCCAGCAGCGCACTAGCCGCGATGGGTGAGCAGTTCTTC. The chain recombines TRBV7-2 with TRBJ2-1; D is possibly TRBD2 (6 bases). The CDR3 runs to 14 residues. V was clipped by 5 bases and J by 9 bases, with 17 bases between them. Germline values: CDR1 SGHTA, CDR2 FQGNSA.

This chain joins TRBV5-1 and TRBJ2-7; TRBD1 agrees at 7 bases. V lost 4 bases and J lost 1; bases outside the gene matches: 5. Germline V gene sequence: CDR1 SGHRS, CDR2 YFSETQ. CDR3 length: 14 residues. CDR3 residues: CASSPYRGSYEQYF. CDR3 in DNA: TGCGCCAGCAGCCCCTACAGGGGTTCCTACGAGCAGTACTTC.

V gene TRBV19 combines with J gene TRBJ2-7, with TRBD2 matching 10 bases. The V segment lost 9 bases and the J segment 0 bases; nucleotides outside the gene matches: 5. Per germline, CDR1 LNHDA and CDR2 SQIVND (reference sequence). The CDR3 has 14 residues. CDR3: CASTGLAASYEQYF. The CDR3 coding sequence is TGTGCCAGCACCGGACTAGCGGCCTCCTACGAGCAGTACTTC. Drawing the rest from reference TRBV19 and TRBJ2-7, the complete variable domain is DGGITQSPKYLFRKEGQNVTLSCEQNLNHDAMYWYRQDPGQGLRLIYYSQIVNDFQKGDIAEGYSVSREKKESFPLTVTSAQKNPTAFYLCASTGLAASYEQYFGPGTRLTVT.

The rearrangement uses TRBV27 and TRBJ1-5, with D unclear. This CDR3 has 14 amino acids. V was cut by 2 bases and J by 4 bases, with 9 bases left in between. Germline assignment: CDR1 MNHEY and CDR2 SMNVEV (reference sequence). CDR3 bases: TGTGCCAGCAGTTTAAACCGCGGGAATCAGCCCCAGCATTTT. The encoded protein is CASSLNRGNQPQHF.

The chain joins TRBV27 to TRBJ1-2; D unresolved. Germline CDR1 reads MNHEY; CDR2 reads SMNVEV (reference sequence). Trimming shortened V by 5 bases and J by 0 bases, and 4 bases separated the two germline ends. The CDR3 sequence is 12 residues long. For the CDR3, the DNA is TGTGCCAGCAGTGGTCCTAACTATGGCTACACCTTC. It yields the protein CASSGPNYGYTF.

The V gene is TRBV7-9, the J gene TRBJ2-1, with 10 bases matching TRBD2. The trim removed 4 bases at V and 7 bases at J, leaving 10 bases unmatched. The CDR3 extends over 16 amino acids. Germline V gene lookup returns CDR1 SEHNR and CDR2 FQNEAQ (reference sequence). CDR3 nucleotide sequence: TGTGCCAGCAGCTCGGATACTAGCGGGATGTTTAATGAGCAGTTCTTC. It yields the protein CASSSDTSGMFNEQFF.